The rows below give T cell receptor beta chains drawn from one sample of a study of T cell responses to AZD1222 COVID-19 vaccine. Data came from immunoSEQ multiplex PCR; TCRdb stores just in-frame clones and leaves some out. Of roughly 160,000 clones in the sample, 94% were seen once. Here the sequenced sample was peripheral blood, taken on day 0 of AZD1222 vaccination. All receptors derive from an adult in good health. Each CDR3 is given with its conserved first and last residue. A D gene is named only where the DNA matches it firmly. Rows may omit the clone size; those that give it use once, few, many or a size class.

d_call	v_call	clone_size	j_call	cdr3_nt	cdr3_aa
TRBD1	TRBV12-5	.	TRBJ2-1	TGTGCTAGTGGACCACCGGGACAGGGGTCCTACAATGAGCAGTTCTTC	CASGPPGQGSYNEQFF
TRBD1	TRBV7-3	.	TRBJ1-1	TGTGCCAGCAGCTTAGGACAGGGAAGCTCTGAAGCTTTCTTT	CASSLGQGSSEAFF
.	TRBV7-3	.	TRBJ1-1	TGTGCCAGCAGCTGGGACGGAGGACTTGAAGCTTTCTTT	CASSWDGGLEAFF
TRBD1	TRBV19	.	TRBJ1-4	TGTGCCAGTAGCCCGACAGGGCCCTGGGAAAAACTGTTTTTT	CASSPTGPWEKLFF
.	TRBV27	.	TRBJ1-1	TGTGCCAGCAGTTTTGGCGGGGGGGGAGGACTGGATAACACTGAAGCTTTCTTT	CASSFGGGGGLDNTEAFF
TRBD2	TRBV2	.	TRBJ2-3	TGTGCCAGCAGTGTTAGGACTAGCGGGCAGCCAGGAGGTACGCAGTATTTT	CASSVRTSGQPGGTQYF
.	TRBV3-1/TRBV3-2	once	TRBJ2-1	TGTGCCAGCAGCCTGGGGGCGGTTCCCAATGAGCAGTTCTTC	CASSLGAVPNEQFF
TRBD1	TRBV5-1	.	TRBJ1-2	TGCGCCAGCAGCCCCCAACCTTCGGGACAGGGGGCTATTCCCGTCTATGGCTACACCTTC	CASSPQPSGQGAIPVYGYTF
.	TRBV5-1	once	TRBJ1-1	TGCGCCAGCAGCTTGGGGGCAGGGAACACTGAAGCTTTCTTT	CASSLGAGNTEAFF
.	TRBV29-1	.	TRBJ1-2	TGCAGCGTTTCGGAGGCGTCCTATGGCTACACCTTC	CSVSEASYGYTF
.	TRBV11-2	.	TRBJ1-5	TGTGCCAGCAGCTTAGGGGCCTCTTACGACCAGCCCCAGCATTTT	CASSLGASYDQPQHF